In its sample, the clone carrying this T cell receptor (beta chain) was seen once. Its antigen is unknown. This specimen comes from a study of vaccination and CD4 T cells after COVID-19. Overall study: Cultures that served as controls received a CEFX pool, an HIV-1 Nef pool, or no peptide.

This CDR3 is 13 amino acids long. J lost 8 bases, V lost 11 bases, and 13 bases had no gene match. Germline V lookup: CDR1 WSHSY, CDR2 SAAADI. Oncomine TCR Beta short-read sequencing was applied to DNA from cultured CD4+ T cells. TCRdb analysed the PCR reads with MiXCR anew, one entry per CDR3 protein. This table holds 10,000 or so distinct CDR3 sequences, under 35% found once. Treatment specified: approximately nine-day PBMC culture with coronavirus spike peptide pools or control peptides (ViraFEST assay). TCR sequencing followed the expansion of antigen-specific T cells with peptide pools in ViraFEST. Alongside approximately 10 IU/ml IL-2 and around 10 ug/ml peptide pools, PBMCs were cultured at approximately 2 million per well. Findings and limits, study-wide: Looking at convalescent patients, a median around 90% of reactive clones were present only post-vaccination.

What was sequenced was cultured CD4+ T cells from blood. The genes are TRBV10-2 and TRBJ1-1; 8 nucleotides agree with TRBD1. The source is a human donor with COVID-19. CDR3 nucleotides: TGCGCCGCTCAGGGGGCCCCCAAGGACGAAGCTTTCTTT. Translation gives CAAQGAPKDEAFF.